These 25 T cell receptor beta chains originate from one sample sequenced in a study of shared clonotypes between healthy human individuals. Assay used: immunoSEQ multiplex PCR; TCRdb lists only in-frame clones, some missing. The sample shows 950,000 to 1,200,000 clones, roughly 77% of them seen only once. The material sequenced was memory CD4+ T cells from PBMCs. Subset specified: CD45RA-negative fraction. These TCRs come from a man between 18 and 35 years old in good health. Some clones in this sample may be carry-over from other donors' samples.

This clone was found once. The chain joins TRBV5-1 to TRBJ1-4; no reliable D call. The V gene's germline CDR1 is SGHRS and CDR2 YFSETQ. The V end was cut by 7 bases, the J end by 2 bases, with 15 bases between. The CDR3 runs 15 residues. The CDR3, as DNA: TGCGCCAGCTCCCCTCGAGGGTCCACTAATGAAAAACTGTTTTTT. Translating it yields CASSPRGSTNEKLFF.

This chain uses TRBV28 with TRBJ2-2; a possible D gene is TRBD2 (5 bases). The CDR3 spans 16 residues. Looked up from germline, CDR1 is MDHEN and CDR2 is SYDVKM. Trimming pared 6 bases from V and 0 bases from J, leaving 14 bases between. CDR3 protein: CASRTFSATNTGELFF. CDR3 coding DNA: TGTGCCAGCAGAACGTTTAGCGCTACGAACACCGGGGAGCTGTTTTTT.

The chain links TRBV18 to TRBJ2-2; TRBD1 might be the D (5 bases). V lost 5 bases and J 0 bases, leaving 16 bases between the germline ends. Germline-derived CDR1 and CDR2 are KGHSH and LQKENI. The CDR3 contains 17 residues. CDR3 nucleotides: TGTGCCAGCTCAGATTACCAGGGTAACGCGAACACCGGGGAGCTGTTTTTT. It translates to CASSDYQGNANTGELFF.

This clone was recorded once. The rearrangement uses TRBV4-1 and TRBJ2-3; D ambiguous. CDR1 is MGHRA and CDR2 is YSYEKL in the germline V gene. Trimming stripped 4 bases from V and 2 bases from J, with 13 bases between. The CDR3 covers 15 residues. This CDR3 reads CASSPPTTYTDTQYF. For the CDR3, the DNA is TGCGCCAGCAGCCCCCCTACTACTTACACAGATACGCAGTATTTT.

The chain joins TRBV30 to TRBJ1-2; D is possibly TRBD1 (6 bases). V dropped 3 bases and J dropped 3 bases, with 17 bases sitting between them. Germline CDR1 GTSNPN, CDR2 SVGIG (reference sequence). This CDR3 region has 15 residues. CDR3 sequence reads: CAWRPYGGLYYGYTF. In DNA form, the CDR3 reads TGTGCCTGGAGACCCTATGGGGGCTTGTACTATGGCTACACCTTC.

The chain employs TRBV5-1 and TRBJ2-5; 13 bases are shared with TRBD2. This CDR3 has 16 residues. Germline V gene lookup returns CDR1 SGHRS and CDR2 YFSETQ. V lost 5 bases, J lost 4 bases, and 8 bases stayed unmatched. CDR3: CASRGLAGPGAETQYF. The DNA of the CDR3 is TGCGCCAGCAGGGGACTAGCGGGGCCGGGGGCAGAGACCCAGTACTTC.

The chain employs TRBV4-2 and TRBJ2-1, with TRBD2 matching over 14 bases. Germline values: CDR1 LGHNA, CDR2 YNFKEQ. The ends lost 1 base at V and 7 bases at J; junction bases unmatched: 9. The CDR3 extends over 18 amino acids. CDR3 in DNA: TGTGCCAGCAGCCAAGTTGGACTAGCGGGGGGAGAGAGGAATGAGCAGTTCTTC. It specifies CASSQVGLAGGERNEQFF.

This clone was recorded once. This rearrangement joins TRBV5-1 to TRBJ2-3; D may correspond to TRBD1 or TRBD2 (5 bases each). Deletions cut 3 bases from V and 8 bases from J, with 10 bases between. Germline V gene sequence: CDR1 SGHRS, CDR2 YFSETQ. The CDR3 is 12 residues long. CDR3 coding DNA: TGCGCCAGCAGCTCCGGTGGGGGTACGCAGTATTTT. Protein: CASSSGGGTQYF. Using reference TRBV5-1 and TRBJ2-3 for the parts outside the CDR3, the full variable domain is KAGVTQTPRYLIKTRGQQVTLSCSPISGHRSVSWYQQTPGQGLQFLFEYFSETQRNKGNFPGRFSGRQFSNSRSEMNVSTLELGDSALYLCASSSGGGTQYFGPGTRLTVL.

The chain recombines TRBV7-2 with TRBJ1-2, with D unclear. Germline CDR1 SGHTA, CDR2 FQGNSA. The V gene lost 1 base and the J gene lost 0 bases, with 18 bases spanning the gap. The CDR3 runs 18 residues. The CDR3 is CASSLGPGRQLANYGYTF. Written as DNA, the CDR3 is TGTGCCAGCAGCTTAGGCCCCGGCAGACAATTAGCTAACTATGGCTACACCTTC. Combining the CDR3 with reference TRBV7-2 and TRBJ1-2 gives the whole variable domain GAGVSQSPSNKVTEKGKDVELRCDPISGHTALYWYRQSLGQGLEFLIYFQGNSAPDKSGLPSDRFSAERTGGSVSTLTIQRTQQEDSAVYLCASSLGPGRQLANYGYTFGSGTRLTVV.

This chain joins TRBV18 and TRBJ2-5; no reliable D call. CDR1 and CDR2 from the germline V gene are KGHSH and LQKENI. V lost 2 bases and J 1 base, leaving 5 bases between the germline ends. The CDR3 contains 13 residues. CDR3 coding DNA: TGTGCCAGCTCACCATCAACCCAAGAGACCCAGTACTTC. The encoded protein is CASSPSTQETQYF. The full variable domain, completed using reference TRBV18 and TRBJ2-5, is NAGVMQNPRHLVRRRGQEARLRCSPMKGHSHVYWYRQLPEEGLKFMVYLQKENIIDESGMPKERFSAEFPKEGPSILRIQQVVRGDSAAYFCASSPSTQETQYFGPGTRLLVL.

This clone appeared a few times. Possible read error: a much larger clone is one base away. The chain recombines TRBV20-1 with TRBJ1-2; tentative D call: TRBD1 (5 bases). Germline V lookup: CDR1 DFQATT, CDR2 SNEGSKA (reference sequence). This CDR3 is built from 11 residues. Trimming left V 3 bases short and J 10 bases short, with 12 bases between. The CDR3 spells CSASRGEDYTF. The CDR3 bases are TGCAGTGCTAGCCGGGGGGAAGACTACACCTTC.

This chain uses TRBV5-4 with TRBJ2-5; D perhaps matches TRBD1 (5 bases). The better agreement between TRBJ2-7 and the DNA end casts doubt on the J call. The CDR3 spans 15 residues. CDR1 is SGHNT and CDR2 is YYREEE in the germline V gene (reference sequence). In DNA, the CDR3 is TGTGCCAGCGGAAATGGGGTTGGGGCCTCCTACGAGCAGTACTTC. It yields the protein CASGNGVGASYEQYF.

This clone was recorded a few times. The CDR3 is CASSLGPLGSTEAFF. CDR3 nucleotide sequence: TGCGCCAGCAGCTTGGGGCCGTTAGGGTCGACTGAAGCTTTCTTT. V is TRBV5-1 and J is TRBJ1-1, with D unclear. Germline V lookup: CDR1 SGHRS, CDR2 YFSETQ. V dropped 0 bases and J dropped 5 bases, with 14 bases sitting between them. CDR3 length equals 15 residues. Filled out from reference TRBV5-1 and TRBJ1-1, the complete variable domain reads KAGVTQTPRYLIKTRGQQVTLSCSPISGHRSVSWYQQTPGQGLQFLFEYFSETQRNKGNFPGRFSGRQFSNSRSEMNVSTLELGDSALYLCASSLGPLGSTEAFFGQGTRLTVV.

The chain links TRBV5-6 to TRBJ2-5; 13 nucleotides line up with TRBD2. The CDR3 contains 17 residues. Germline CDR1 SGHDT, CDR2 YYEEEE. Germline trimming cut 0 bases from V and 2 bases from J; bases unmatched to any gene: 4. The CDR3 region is CASSLVELAGGQETQYF. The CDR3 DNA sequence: TGTGCCAGCAGCTTGGTTGAACTAGCGGGAGGGCAAGAGACCCAGTACTTC.

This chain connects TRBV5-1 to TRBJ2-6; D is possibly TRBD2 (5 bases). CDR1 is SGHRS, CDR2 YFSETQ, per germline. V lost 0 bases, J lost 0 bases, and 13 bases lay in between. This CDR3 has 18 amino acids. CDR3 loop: CASSLVALLSSGANVLTF. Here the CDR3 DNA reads TGCGCCAGCAGCTTGGTAGCGCTCCTCAGCTCTGGGGCCAACGTCCTGACTTTC.

The CDR3 bases are TGCGCCAGCACCCTTGACGGTCATAGCAATCAGCCCCAGCATTTT. It codes for CASTLDGHSNQPQHF. This chain joins TRBV5-1 and TRBJ1-5; D gene unclear. The length of the CDR3 is 15 residues. V was trimmed by 6 bases and J by 0 bases, leaving 13 bases between them. Germline-derived CDR1 and CDR2 are SGHRS and YFSETQ.

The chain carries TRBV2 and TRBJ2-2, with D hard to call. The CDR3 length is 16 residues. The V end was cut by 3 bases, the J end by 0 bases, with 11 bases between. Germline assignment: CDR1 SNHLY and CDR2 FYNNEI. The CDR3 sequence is CASSDDGPANTGELFF. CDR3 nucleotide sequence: TGTGCCAGCAGTGATGATGGCCCTGCGAACACCGGGGAGCTGTTTTTT.

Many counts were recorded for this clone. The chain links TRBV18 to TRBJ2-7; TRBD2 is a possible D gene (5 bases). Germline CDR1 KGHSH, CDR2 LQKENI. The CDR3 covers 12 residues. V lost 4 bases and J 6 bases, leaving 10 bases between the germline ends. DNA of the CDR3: TGTGCCAGCTCACAGGGTCGGGGCGAGCAGTACTTC. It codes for CASSQGRGEQYF.

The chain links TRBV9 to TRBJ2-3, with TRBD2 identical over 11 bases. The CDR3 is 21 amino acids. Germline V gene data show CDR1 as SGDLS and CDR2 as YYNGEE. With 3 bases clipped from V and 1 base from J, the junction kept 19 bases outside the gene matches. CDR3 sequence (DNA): TGTGCCAGCAGCGAGGGGCTCACCCTCCAGACTAGCGGGATGGGCACAGATACGCAGTATTTT. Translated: CASSEGLTLQTSGMGTDTQYF.

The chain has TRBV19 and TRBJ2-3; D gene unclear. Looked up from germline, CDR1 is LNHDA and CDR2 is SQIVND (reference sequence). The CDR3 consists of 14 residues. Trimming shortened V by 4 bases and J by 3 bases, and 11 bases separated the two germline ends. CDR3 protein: CASSRLERTDTQYF. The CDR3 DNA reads TGTGCCAGTAGTAGGTTGGAGCGTACAGATACGCAGTATTTT.

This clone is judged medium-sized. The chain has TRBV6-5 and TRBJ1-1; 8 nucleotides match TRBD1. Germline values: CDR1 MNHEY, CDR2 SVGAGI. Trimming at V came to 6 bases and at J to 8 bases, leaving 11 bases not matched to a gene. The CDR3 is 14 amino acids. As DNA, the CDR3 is TGTGCCAGCAGCCAAGGACAGGGTGTTAAGGAAGCTTTCTTT. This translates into CASSQGQGVKEAFF.

The CDR3 sequence is CASSVTGASGYTF. CDR3 sequence (DNA): TGTGCCAGCAGCGTAACAGGGGCGAGTGGCTACACCTTC. The chain carries TRBV9 and TRBJ1-2, with 7 bases identical to TRBD1. This CDR3 is built from 13 residues. Germline loops: CDR1 SGDLS, CDR2 YYNGEE. J gave up 7 bases and V 1 base, and 4 bases lay outside the gene matches.

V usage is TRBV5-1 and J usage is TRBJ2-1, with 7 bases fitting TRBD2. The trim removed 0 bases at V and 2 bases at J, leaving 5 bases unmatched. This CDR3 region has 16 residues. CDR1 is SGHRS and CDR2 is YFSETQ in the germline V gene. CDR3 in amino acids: CASSLAGGSPYNEQFF. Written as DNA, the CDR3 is TGCGCCAGCAGCTTGGCCGGGGGGAGCCCCTACAATGAGCAGTTCTTC. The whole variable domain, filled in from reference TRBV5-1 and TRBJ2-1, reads KAGVTQTPRYLIKTRGQQVTLSCSPISGHRSVSWYQQTPGQGLQFLFEYFSETQRNKGNFPGRFSGRQFSNSRSEMNVSTLELGDSALYLCASSLAGGSPYNEQFFGPGTRLTVL.

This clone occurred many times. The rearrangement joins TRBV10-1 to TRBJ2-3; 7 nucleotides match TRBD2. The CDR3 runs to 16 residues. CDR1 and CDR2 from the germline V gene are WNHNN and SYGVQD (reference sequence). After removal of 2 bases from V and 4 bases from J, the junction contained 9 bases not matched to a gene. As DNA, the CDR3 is TGCGCCAGCAGTGAGGTTAACGCGGGAGTGTCAGATACGCAGTATTTT. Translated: CASSEVNAGVSDTQYF.

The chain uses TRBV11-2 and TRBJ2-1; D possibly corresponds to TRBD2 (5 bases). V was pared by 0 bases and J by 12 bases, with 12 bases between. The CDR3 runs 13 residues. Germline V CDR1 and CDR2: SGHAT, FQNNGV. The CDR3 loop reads CASSLDREYVQFF. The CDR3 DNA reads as TGTGCCAGCAGCTTAGATAGGGAGTACGTGCAGTTCTTC.